This T cell receptor (beta chain) was observed in a study of blood T cell repertoires in COVID-19. As for the study in general: Italy, Spain and the United States were the sources of the convalescent and acute COVID-19 samples.

The V gene lost 3 bases and the J gene lost 1 base, with 15 bases spanning the gap. The germline V gene encodes CDR1 ENHRY and CDR2 SYGVKD. The CDR3 has 16 amino acids. Sequencing used immunoSEQ multiplex PCR; TCRdb keeps in-frame clones, though not all of them. The sample has more than 300,000 clones, 85% to 90% seen once. Living in roughly 23 US areas, the participants were between about 18 and 100 years of age. Each participant's cohort was designated according to participant-reported clinical history. The study counted Cohort 3 donors as recovered given two negative PCRs, clearance, or symptom resolution.

The source is a young man who had recovered from COVID-19. The sequenced sample was PBMCs or T cells enriched from blood (not recorded which). This chain joins TRBV10-3 and TRBJ1-2; D not resolved. The chain's CDR3 is CAISDQAQANNYGYTF. As DNA, the CDR3 is TGTGCCATCAGTGACCAGGCGCAGGCTAATAACTATGGCTACACCTTC.